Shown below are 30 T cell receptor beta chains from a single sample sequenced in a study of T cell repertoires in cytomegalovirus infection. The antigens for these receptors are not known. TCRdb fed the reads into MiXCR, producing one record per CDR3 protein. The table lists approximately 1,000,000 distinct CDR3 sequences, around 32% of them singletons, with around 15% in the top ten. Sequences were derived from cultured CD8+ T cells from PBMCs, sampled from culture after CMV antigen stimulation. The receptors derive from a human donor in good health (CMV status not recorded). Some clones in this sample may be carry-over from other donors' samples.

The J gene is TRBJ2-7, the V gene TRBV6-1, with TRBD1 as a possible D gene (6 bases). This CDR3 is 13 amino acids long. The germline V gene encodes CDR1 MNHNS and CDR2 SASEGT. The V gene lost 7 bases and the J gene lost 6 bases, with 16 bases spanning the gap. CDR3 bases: TGTGCCAGCACCGACAGGCAGTGGAGCGAGCAGTACTTC. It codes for CASTDRQWSEQYF.

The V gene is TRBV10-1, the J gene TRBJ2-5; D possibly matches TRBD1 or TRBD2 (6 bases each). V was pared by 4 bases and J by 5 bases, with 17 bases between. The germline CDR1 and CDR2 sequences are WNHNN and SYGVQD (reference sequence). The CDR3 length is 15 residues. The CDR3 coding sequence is TGCGCCAGCAGTGTTGGACAGCAGGGAGGCGAGACCCAGTACTTC. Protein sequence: CASSVGQQGGETQYF.

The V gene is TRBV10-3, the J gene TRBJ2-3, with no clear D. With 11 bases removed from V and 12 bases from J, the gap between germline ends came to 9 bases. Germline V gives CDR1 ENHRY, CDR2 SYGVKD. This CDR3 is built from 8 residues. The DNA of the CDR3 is TGTGCCCCCCCTCCCCAGTATTTT. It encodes CAPPPQYF.

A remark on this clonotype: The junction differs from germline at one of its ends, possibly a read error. CDR3 nucleotides: TGTGCTAGCAGCTTAGCCCCGTCCGATGAGCAGTTCTTC. Protein product: CASSLAPSDEQFF. This chain uses TRBV7-6 with TRBJ2-1; D remains ambiguous. Germline CDR1 reads SGHVS; CDR2 reads FNYEAQ. The CDR3 length is 13 residues.

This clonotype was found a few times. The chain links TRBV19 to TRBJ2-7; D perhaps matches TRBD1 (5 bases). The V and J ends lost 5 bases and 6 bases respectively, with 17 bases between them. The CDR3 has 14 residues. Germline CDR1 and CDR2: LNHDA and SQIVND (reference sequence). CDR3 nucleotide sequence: TGTGCCAGTAGTTCCTGGACCTCCCAGGGCGAGCAGTACTTC. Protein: CASSSWTSQGEQYF.

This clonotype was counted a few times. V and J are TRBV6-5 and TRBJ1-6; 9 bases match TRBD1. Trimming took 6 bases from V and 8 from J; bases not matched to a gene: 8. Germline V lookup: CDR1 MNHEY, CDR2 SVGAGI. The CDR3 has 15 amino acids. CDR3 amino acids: CASRPTGGWDSPLHF. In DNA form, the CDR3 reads TGTGCCAGCAGACCCACAGGGGGCTGGGATTCACCCCTCCACTTT.

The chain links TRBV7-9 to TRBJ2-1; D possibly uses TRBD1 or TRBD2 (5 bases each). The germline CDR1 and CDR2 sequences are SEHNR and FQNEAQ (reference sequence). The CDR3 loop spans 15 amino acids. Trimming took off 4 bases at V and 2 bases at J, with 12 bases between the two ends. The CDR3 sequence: CASSSTGDPYNEQFF. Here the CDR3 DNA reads TGTGCCAGCAGCTCTACCGGGGACCCCTACAATGAGCAGTTCTTC. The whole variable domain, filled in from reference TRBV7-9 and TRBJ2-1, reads DTGVSQNPRHKITKRGQNVTFRCDPISEHNRLYWYRQTLGQGPEFLTYFQNEAQLEKSRLLSDRFSAERPKGSFSTLEIQRTEQGDSAMYLCASSSTGDPYNEQFFGPGTRLTVL.

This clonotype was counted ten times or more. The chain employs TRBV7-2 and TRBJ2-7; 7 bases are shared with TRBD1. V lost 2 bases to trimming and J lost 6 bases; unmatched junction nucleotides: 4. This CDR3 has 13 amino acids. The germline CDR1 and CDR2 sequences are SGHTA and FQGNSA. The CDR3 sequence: CASSLYPGGEQYV. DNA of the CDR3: TGTGCCAGCAGCTTATATCCAGGGGGCGAGCAGTACGTC.

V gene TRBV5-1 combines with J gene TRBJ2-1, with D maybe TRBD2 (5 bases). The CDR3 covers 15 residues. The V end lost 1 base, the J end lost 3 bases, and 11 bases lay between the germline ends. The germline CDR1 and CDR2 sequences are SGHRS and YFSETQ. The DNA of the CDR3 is TGCGCCAGCAGCTTGCGGGAAGCCCTCTACAATGAGCAGTTCTTC. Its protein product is CASSLREALYNEQFF. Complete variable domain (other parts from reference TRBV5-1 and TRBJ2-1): KAGVTQTPRYLIKTRGQQVTLSCSPISGHRSVSWYQQTPGQGLQFLFEYFSETQRNKGNFPGRFSGRQFSNSRSEMNVSTLELGDSALYLCASSLREALYNEQFFGPGTRLTVL.

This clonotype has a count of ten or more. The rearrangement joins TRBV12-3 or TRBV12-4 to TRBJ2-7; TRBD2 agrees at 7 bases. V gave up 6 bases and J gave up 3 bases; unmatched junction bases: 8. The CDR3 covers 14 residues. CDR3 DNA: TGTGCCAGCAGCCTGGCGGGGGTAGGCTACGAGCAGTACGTC. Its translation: CASSLAGVGYEQYV.

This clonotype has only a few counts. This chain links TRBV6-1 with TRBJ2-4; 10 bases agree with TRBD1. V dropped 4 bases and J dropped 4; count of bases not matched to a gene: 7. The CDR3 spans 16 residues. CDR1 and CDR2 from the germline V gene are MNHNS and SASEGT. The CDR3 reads CASSVPGQGLKNIQYF. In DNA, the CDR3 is TGTGCCAGCAGTGTACCGGGACAGGGGCTTAAAAACATTCAGTACTTC.

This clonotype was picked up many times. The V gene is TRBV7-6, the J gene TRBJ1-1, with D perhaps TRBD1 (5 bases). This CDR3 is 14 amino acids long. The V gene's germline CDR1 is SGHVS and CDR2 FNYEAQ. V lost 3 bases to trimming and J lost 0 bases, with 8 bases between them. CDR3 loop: CASSFGGMNTEAFF. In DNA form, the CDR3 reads TGTGCCAGCAGCTTCGGGGGAATGAACACTGAAGCTTTCTTT.

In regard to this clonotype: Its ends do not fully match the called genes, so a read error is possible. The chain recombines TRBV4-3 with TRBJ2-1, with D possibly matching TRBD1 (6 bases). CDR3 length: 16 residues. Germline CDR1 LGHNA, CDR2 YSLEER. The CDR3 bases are TGCGCCAGCAGTCAAGTATTAGGGGGTATGGACAATGAGCAGTTCTTC. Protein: CASSQVLGGMDNEQFF.

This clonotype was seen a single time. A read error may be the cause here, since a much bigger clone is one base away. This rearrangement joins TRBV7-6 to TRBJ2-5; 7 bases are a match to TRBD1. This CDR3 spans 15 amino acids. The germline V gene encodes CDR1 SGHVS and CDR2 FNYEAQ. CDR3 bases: TGTGTCAGCAGGCGCAGAGACAGGGACCAAGAGACCCAGTACTTC. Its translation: CVSRRRDRDQETQYF.

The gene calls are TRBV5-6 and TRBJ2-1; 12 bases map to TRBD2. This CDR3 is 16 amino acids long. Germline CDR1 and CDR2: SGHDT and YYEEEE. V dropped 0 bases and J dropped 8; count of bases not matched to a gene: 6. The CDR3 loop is CASSLASSGGAYEQFF. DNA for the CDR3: TGTGCCAGCAGCTTGGCCTCTAGCGGGGGGGCCTATGAGCAGTTCTTC.

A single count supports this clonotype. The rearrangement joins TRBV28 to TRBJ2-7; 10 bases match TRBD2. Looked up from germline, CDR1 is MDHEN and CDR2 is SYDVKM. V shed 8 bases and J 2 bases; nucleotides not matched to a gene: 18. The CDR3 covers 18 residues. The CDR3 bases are TGTGCCAGCTGTTCCCAAAAGGGGGTAGCGGGGGGTACCTACGAGCAGTACGTC. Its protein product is CASCSQKGVAGGTYEQYV.

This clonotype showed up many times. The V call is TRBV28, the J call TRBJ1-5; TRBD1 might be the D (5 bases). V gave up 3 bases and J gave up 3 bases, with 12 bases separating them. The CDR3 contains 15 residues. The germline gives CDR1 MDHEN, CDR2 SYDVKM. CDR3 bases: TGTGCCAGCAGTTTTATATCAGGGTACAATCAGCCCCAGCATTTT. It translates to CASSFISGYNQPQHF.

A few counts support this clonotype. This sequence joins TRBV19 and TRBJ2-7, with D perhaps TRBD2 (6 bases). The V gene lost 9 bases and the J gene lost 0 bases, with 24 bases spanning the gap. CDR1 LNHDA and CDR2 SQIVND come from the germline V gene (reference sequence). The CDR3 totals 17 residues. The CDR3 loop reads CASPRIARGRSSYEQYV. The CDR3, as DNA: TGTGCCAGCCCGAGAATAGCGCGGGGACGGAGCTCCTACGAGCAGTACGTC.

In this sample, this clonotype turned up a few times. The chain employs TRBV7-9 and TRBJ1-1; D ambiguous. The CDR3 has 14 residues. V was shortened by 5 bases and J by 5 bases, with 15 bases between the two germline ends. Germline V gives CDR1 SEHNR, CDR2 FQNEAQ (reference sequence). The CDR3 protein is CASSAPFRVTEAFF. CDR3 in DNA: TGTGCCAGCAGCGCCCCTTTTAGAGTAACTGAAGCTTTCTTT.

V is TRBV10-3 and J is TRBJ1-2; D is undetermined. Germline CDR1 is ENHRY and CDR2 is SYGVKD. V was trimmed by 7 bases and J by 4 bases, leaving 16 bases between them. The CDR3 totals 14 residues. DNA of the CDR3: TGTGCCATCAATGAAGGTGGGAGCGCCTATGGCTACACCTTC. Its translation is CAINEGGSAYGYTF.

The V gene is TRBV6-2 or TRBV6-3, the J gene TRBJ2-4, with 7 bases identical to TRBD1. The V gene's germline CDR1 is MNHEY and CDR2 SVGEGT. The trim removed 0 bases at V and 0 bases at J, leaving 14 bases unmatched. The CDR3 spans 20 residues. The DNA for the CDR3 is TGTGCCAGCAGTTACTCGATGGGGACAGCGATTCTTCAAGCCAAAAACATTCAGTACTTC. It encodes CASSYSMGTAILQAKNIQYF.

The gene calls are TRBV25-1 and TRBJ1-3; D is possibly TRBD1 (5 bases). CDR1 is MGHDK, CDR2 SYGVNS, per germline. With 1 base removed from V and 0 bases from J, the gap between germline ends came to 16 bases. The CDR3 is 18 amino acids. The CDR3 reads CASSELYGGRDSGNTIYF. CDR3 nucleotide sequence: TGTGCCAGCAGTGAATTGTATGGCGGCAGGGACTCTGGAAACACCATATATTTT.

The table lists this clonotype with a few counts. The DNA for the CDR3 is TGTGCCAGTAGTACGGGACAGCTATTAGGGGAAGCTTTCTTT. Its translation is CASSTGQLLGEAFF. This chain uses TRBV19 with TRBJ1-1; 7 bases align to TRBD1. V dropped 4 bases and J dropped 8; count of bases not matched to a gene: 10. This CDR3 spans 14 amino acids. From germline, CDR1 is LNHDA and CDR2 SQIVND (reference sequence).

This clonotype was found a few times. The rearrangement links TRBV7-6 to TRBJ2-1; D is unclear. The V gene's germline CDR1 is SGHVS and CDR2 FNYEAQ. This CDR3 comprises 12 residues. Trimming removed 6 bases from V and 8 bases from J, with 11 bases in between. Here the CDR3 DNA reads TGTGCCAGCAGAAATAGACGGGATGAGCAGTTCTTC. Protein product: CASRNRRDEQFF.

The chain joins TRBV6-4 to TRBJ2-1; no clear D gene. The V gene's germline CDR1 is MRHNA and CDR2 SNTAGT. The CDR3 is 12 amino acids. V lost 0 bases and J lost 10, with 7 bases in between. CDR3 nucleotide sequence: TGTGCCAGCAGTGACTCGAGTAGGGAGCAGTTCTTC. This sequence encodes CASSDSSREQFF.

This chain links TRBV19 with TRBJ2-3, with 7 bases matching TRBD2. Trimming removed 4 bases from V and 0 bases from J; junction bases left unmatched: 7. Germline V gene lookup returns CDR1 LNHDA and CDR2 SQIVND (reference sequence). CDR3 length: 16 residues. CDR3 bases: TGTGCCAGTAGTAAGGGACTACCAACTAGCACAGATACGCAGTATTTT. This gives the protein CASSKGLPTSTDTQYF.

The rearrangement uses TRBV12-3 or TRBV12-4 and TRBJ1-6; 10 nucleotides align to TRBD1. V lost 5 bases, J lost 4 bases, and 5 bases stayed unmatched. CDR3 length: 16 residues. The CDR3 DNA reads TGTGCCAGCAGTCGGACAGGGGGAAATTATAATTCACCCCTCCACTTT. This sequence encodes CASSRTGGNYNSPLHF.

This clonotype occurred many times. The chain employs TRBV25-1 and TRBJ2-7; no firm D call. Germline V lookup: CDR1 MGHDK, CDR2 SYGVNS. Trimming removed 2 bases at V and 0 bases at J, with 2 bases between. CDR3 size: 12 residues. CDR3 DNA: TGTGCCAGCAGTGAAAACTCCTACGAGCAGTACTTC. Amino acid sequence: CASSENSYEQYF.

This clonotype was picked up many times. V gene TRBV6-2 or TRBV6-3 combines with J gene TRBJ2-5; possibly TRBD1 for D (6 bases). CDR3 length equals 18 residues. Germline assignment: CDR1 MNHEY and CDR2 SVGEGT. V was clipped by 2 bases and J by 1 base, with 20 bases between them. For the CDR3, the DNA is TGTGCCAGCAGTTACGAAAGATCAGGGGTCGTCCCCCAAGAGACCCAGTACTTC. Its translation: CASSYERSGVVPQETQYF.

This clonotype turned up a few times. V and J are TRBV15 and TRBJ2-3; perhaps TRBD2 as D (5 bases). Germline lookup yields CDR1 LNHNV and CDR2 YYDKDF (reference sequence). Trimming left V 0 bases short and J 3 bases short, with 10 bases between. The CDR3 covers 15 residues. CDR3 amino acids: CATSRERGGTDTQYF. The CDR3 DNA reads TGTGCCACCAGCAGAGAACGGGGTGGAACAGATACGCAGTATTTT. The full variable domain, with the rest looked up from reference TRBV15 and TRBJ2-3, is DAMVIQNPRYQVTQFGKPVTLSCSQTLNHNVMYWYQQKSSQAPKLLFHYYDKDFNNEADTPDNFQSRRPNTSFCFLDIRSPGLGDTAMYLCATSRERGGTDTQYFGPGTRLTVL.